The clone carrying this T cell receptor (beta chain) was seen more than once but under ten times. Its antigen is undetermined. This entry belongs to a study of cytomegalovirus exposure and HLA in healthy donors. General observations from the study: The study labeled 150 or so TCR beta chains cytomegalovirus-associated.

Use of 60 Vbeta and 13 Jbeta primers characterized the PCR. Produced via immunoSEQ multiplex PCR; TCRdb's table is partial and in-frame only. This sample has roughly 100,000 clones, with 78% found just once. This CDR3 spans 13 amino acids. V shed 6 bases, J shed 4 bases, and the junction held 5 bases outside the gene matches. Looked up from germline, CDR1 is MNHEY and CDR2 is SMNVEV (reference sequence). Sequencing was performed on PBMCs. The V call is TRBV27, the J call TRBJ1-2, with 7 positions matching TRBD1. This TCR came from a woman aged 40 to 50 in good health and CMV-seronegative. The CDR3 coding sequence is TGTGCCAGCAGCCCAACAGGGGCCTATGGCTACACCTTC. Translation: CASSPTGAYGYTF.